This T cell receptor beta chain was observed in a study of post-analysis software for immune sequencing data. Study summary: Disease courses included relapsing-remitting, secondary progressive and progressive-relapsing multiple sclerosis. Findings and caveats of the study: TRBV5-6, TRBV5-1 and TRBV20-1 were among roughly 5 TRBV segments more frequent in patients than controls. Multiple sclerosis was associated with a significant reduction in normalized Chao1 diversity relative to controls. Strong co-clustering by F measure was seen for same-batch samples.

In its sample, this clonotype was seen once. The antigen is undetermined. From germline, CDR1 is ENHRY and CDR2 SYGVKD. This CDR3 spans 12 amino acids. V was cut by 11 bases and J by 1 base, with 9 bases left in between. Presence of unique molecular identifiers characterized the TCR beta cDNA libraries. From roughly 1 to 10 million T cells, 400,000 to 600,000 cDNA molecules were obtained. TCRdb ran MiXCR on the PCR reads and lists one entry per CDR3 protein. This table holds about 820,000 distinct CDR3 sequences, about 50% found once. The clonotype was recovered from a girl aged 10 to 17 with multiple sclerosis. J is TRBJ2-1 and V is TRBV10-3, with a possible D match to TRBD2 (6 bases). Sequenced material: blood. Written as DNA, the CDR3 is TGTGCCGGCGGAGGGTCCTACAATGAGCAGTTCTTC. Translated: CAGGGSYNEQFF.